The T cell receptor beta chain under discussion was sequenced for a study of T cells after posttransplantation cyclophosphamide. Findings of the study overall: TRB clonality was highly associated with recipient CMV seropositivity and reactivation. Donor-recipient repertoire similarity was low at 1-2 months, rising over year one. Blood and skin or GI T cell repertoires showed limited TRB overlap.

Concerning this clone itself: Its antigen is unknown.

The table came from immunoSEQ multiplex PCR; TCRdb's copy has only in-frame clones and leaves some out. The table lists tens of thousands of clones, around 91% of them singletons. Busulfan-fludarabine conditioning, marrow transplant, and cyclophosphamide on days +3 and +4 were administered. Germline CDR1 LGHNA, CDR2 YNFKEQ. V was clipped by 0 bases and J by 0 bases, with 8 bases between them. The CDR3 is 15 amino acids. The V and J genes are TRBV4-2 and TRBJ1-2; D call uncertain. The source material was PBMCs, sampled around 58 days after allogeneic stem cell transplant with posttransplant cyclophosphamide. This TCR was recovered from a male patient over 55 who received an allogeneic stem cell transplant from a related donor and was CMV-positive. The graft donor may have contributed some T cells. The CDR3 nucleotides are TGTGCCAGCAGCCAAGATAACAGTGCTAACTATGGCTACACCTTC. Its protein product is CASSQDNSANYGYTF.